This entry concerns a single TCR beta chain. Its specificity is unknown. The sample is drawn from a study of T cell responses to AZD1222 COVID-19 vaccine. Study observations and caveats: Only a handful of AZD1222 recipients were seropositive at baseline.

The CDR3 runs 14 residues. Trimming pared 3 bases from V and 2 bases from J, leaving 10 bases between. Germline V CDR1 and CDR2: SGHNT, YENEEA. Recipients boosted at about 4 weeks or about 12 weeks are pooled. Assay: immunoSEQ multiplex PCR; the TCRdb copy retains only in-frame clones and omits some. This sample has fewer than 120,000 clones, with about 95% found just once. The sequencing here drew on peripheral blood, taken 28 days after the second AZD1222 dose. This chain joins TRBV11-3 and TRBJ1-1, with a tentative D call TRBD1 (6 bases). This clonotype was obtained from an adult who received the AZD1222 COVID-19 vaccine. CDR3 sequence reads: CASSFGGLNTEAFF. CDR3 sequence (DNA): TGTGCCAGCAGCTTTGGGGGGCTCAACACTGAAGCTTTCTTT.